These T cell receptor beta chains were read from a single sample in a study of shared clonotypes between healthy human individuals. Using immunoSEQ multiplex PCR, the repertoire was profiled, and TCRdb retains in-frame clones only, with some absent. The table records about 340,000 clones, around four fifths of them present only once. Sequenced material: memory CD4+ T cells sorted from blood. The source of these receptors is a man younger than 45 in good health. CDR3s include the opening cysteine and the closing phenylalanine or tryptophan.

J: TRBJ1-1; V: TRBV6-6; CDR3: CASSYSLRMNTEAFF
J: TRBJ1-1; V: TRBV2; CDR3: CASSGRPGNTEAFF
J: TRBJ2-7; V: TRBV30; CDR3: CAWKQGTYEQYF
J: TRBJ2-2; V: TRBV5-1; CDR3: CASSLKSGWTGELFF
J: TRBJ2-3; V: TRBV28; CDR3: CASSFSVAAGAGDTQYF
J: TRBJ1-2; V: TRBV11-2; CDR3: CASSLDAGNYGYTF
J: TRBJ1-4; V: TRBV6-5; CDR3: CASRVLGNPNEKLFF
J: TRBJ2-7; V: TRBV10-3; CDR3: CAIWTSGQYEQYF
J: TRBJ1-2; V: TRBV25-1; CDR3: CASRTVYGYTF
J: TRBJ2-3; V: TRBV5-6; CDR3: CASSSRGRGWDTQYF
J: TRBJ1-5; V: TRBV25-1; CDR3: CASSGTGQVGGPQHF
J: TRBJ2-7; V: TRBV20-1; CDR3: CSASGGGEQYF
J: TRBJ2-6; V: TRBV27; CDR3: CASSLESWGSGANVLTF
J: TRBJ2-7; V: TRBV28; CDR3: CASSKPGQAKQYF
J: TRBJ2-7; V: TRBV27; CDR3: CASSLKAGGPYEQYF
J: TRBJ2-7; V: TRBV12-2; CDR3: CASRFWVREGSGYEQYF
J: TRBJ2-5; V: TRBV10-2; CDR3: CASRGPQIEETQYF
J: TRBJ2-7; V: TRBV15; CDR3: CATSSSVLAGGAEQYF
J: TRBJ2-7; V: TRBV5-1; CDR3: CASSLDSYSEQYF
J: TRBJ2-7; V: TRBV7-9; CDR3: CASSLEGLAGNWEQYF
J: TRBJ2-7; V: TRBV6-1; CDR3: CAGQGTGEQYF
J: TRBJ2-1; V: TRBV28; CDR3: CASTPLSGRAHEQFF
J: TRBJ1-1; V: TRBV19; CDR3: CASSIGRTEAFF
J: TRBJ2-1; V: TRBV11-2; CDR3: CASSPGTGRGNEQFF
J: TRBJ2-5; V: TRBV7-9; CDR3: CASSLGTSGTQETQYF
J: TRBJ2-5; V: TRBV5-1; CDR3: CASSLALAGGLQETQYF
J: TRBJ1-4; V: TRBV7-8; CDR3: CASRATTGENEKLFF
J: TRBJ2-7; V: TRBV20-1; CDR3: CSARDRWEQYF
J: TRBJ1-1; V: TRBV5-1; CDR3: CASSLFPGTANTEAFF
J: TRBJ2-7; V: TRBV13; CDR3: CASSLTGTYEQYF
J: TRBJ1-1; V: TRBV28; CDR3: CASSFKGFEAFF
J: TRBJ2-7; V: TRBV29-1; CDR3: CSVGQGRGIYEQYF
J: TRBJ2-7; V: TRBV2; CDR3: CASSEMGSYYEQYF
J: TRBJ2-5; V: TRBV29-1; CDR3: CSVGQTGGETQYF
J: TRBJ2-7; V: TRBV6-5; CDR3: CASSFREKYEQYF
J: TRBJ2-1; V: TRBV5-1; CDR3: CASSLLDSEQFF
J: TRBJ2-2; V: TRBV18; CDR3: CASSPFTTGNTGELFF